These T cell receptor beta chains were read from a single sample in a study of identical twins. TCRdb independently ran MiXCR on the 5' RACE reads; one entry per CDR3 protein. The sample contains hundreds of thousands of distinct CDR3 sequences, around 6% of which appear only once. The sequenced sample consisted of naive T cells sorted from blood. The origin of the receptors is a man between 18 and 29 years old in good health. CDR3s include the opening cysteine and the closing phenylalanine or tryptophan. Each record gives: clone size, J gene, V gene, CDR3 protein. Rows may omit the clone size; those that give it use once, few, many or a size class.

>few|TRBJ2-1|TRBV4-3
CASSQARTGWINEQFF
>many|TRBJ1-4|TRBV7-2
CASSPGDRDNEKLFF
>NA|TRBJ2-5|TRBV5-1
CASRTTGGERETQYF
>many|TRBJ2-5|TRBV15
CATSRAWSSETQYF
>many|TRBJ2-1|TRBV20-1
CSARDLRVHNEQFF
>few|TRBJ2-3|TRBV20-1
CSARDRDNTDTQYF
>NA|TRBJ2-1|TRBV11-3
CASSPRPPRTGEQFF
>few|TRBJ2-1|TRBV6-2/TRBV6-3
CASSYDGSGGPVNEQFF
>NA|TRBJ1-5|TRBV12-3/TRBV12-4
CASSFRGIVSNQPQHF
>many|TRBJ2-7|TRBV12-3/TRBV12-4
CASSPRMGYEQYF
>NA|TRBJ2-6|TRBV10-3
CAISRDSSSGANVLTF
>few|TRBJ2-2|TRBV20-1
CSARGPGLVNTGELFF
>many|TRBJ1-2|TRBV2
CASSGVESHYGYTF
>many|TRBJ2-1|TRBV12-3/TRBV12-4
CASRRDGYNEQFF
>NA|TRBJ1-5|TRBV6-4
CASSDPKGDSNQPQHF
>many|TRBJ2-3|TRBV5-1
CASSSIGDLTDTQYF
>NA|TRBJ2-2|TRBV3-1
CASSQVGGPNHTGELFF
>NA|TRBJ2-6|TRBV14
CASSLTLKAGTGANVLTF
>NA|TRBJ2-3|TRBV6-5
CASSYWASGSTDTQYF
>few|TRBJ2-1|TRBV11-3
CASSPRAGPKYNEQFF
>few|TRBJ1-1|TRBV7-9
CASSFGGPWTEAFF
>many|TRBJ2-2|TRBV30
CAWSVRTGELFF
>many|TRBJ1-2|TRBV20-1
CSARAGTVYYGYTF
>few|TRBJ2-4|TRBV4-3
CASSGGDPEKLAKNIQYF
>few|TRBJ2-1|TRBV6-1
CASSRTGRIDEQFF
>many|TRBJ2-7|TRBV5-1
CASSLRPQDRKPYEQYF
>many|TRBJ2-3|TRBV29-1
CSVDPETAGDTQYF
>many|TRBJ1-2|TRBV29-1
CSVDPPGALGYTF
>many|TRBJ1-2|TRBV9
CASSVGSSRREIYGYTF
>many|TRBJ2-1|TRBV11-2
CASSYGTSRNEQFF
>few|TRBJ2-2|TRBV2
CATTGQGPTGELFF
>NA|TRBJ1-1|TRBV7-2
CASSSGGFTEAFF
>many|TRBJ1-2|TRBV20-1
CSARDRAVSGYTF
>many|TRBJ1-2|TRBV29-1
CSVDPVGGGYTF
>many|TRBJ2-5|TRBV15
CATSRETSGRTQETQYF
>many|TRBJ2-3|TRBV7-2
CASSSLNPGTDTQYF
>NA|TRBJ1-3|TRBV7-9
CASSSGTGGLHGIYF
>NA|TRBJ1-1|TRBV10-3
CAISESEGRTEAFF
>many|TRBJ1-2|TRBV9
CASSVDGAGGYTF
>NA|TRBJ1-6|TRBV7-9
CASSWTGDSPLHF
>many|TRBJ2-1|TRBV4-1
CASSQALFNEQFF
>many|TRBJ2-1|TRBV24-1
CATAPTTSGGEFF
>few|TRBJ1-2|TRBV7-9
CASSYPTGTGANYGYTF
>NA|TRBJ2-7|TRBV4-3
CASPSSGPYEQYF
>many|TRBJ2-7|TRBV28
CASSLSLEPGSYEQYF
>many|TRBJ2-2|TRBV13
CASSLASRSGELFF
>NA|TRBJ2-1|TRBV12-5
CASGLGRVGIDEQFF
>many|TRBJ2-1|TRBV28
CASSKRYEQFF
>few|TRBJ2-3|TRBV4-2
CASSSPPLVAQYF
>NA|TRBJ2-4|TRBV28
CASSLKGLGTSGASDF
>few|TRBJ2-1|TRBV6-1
CASRKGLAMDEQFF
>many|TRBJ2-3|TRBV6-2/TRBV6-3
CASSYADTQYF
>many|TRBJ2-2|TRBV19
CASTGLAVNTGELFF
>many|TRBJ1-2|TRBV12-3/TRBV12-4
CASSQGTDYGYTF
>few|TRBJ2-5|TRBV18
CASSPDMAETQYF